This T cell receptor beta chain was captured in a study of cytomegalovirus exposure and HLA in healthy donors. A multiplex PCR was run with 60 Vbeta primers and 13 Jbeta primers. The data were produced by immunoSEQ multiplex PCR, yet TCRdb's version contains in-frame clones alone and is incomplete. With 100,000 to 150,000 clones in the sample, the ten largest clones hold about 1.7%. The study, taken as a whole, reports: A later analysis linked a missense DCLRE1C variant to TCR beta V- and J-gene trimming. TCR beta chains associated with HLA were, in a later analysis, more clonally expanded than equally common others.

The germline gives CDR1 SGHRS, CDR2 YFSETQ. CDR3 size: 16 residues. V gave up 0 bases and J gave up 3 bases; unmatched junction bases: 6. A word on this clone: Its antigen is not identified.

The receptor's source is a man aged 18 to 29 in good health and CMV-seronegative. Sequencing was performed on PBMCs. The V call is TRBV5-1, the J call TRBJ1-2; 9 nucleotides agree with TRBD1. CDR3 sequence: CASSLVTGGDDYGYTF. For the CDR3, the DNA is TGCGCCAGCAGCTTGGTAACAGGGGGCGACGACTATGGCTACACCTTC.